This T cell receptor (beta chain) stems from a study of shared clonotypes between healthy human individuals. V lost 2 bases to trimming and J lost 4 bases; unmatched junction nucleotides: 4. Germline V CDR1 and CDR2: SGHNT, YYREEE (reference sequence). The CDR3 is 14 residues long. Study-level points and caveats: Across a handful of donors, naive CD4 shared 4.5% to 6%, naive CD8 around 3.5%, memory CD4 2% to 2.5%, memory CD8 under 0.5%. Limitation of the genetic and exposure-history diversity represented came from the few donors. As a rule, naive subsets had a larger estimated richness than memory subsets.

This table comes from immunoSEQ multiplex PCR, and its TCRdb copy is limited to in-frame clones, with some not included. Among some 200,000 clones listed, roughly 93% were seen once. As regards this clone: The target antigen is unknown.

V usage is TRBV5-4 and J usage is TRBJ2-7; 9 bases line up with TRBD2. The TCR comes from a woman under 40 in good health. The sample consisted of naive CD4+ T cells sorted from blood. The subset here: CD45RA+ positively selected. In DNA form, the CDR3 reads TGTGCCAGCAGCTTTAGCGGGAGCGGGTACGAGCAGTACTTC. Translation: CASSFSGSGYEQYF.